This T cell receptor (beta chain) emerged from a study of CD8+CD57+ T cells in acquired aplastic anemia. Study at large: The study obtained an average of 3.2 ug of DNA from sorted CD4+ and CD8+ cells. Average CD4+ read depth in healthy donors was approximately 9.9 million reads.

The germline V gene has CDR1 SNHLY and CDR2 FYNNEI. V was pared by 7 bases and J by 6 bases, with 4 bases of the junction left unmatched. The CDR3 spans 14 residues. Study outcomes and limitations: Roughly 29 was the count of CD8+ CDR3 sequences that patients shared with controls. In CD8+ cells, Simpson's diversity showed no significant difference between patients and controls.

With regard to this clonotype: Its antigen is as yet unknown.

Genomic DNA templated the TCR beta VDJ and CDR3 profiling. TCRdb reprocessed the reads via MiXCR and lists one record per CDR3 protein. The table has 50,000 to 70,000 distinct CDR3 sequences, about 50% seen once. The sequencing sample was made of sorted CD4+, CD8+, or CD8+CD57+ T cells (not recorded which) from PBMCs. The rearrangement joins TRBV2 to TRBJ2-7, with 15 bases fitting TRBD2. The sequence came from a human donor in good health, serving as a control. The CDR3 nucleotides are TGTGCCAGCACCGGACTAGCGGGAGGGCGCGAGCAGTACTTC. This codes for CASTGLAGGREQYF.